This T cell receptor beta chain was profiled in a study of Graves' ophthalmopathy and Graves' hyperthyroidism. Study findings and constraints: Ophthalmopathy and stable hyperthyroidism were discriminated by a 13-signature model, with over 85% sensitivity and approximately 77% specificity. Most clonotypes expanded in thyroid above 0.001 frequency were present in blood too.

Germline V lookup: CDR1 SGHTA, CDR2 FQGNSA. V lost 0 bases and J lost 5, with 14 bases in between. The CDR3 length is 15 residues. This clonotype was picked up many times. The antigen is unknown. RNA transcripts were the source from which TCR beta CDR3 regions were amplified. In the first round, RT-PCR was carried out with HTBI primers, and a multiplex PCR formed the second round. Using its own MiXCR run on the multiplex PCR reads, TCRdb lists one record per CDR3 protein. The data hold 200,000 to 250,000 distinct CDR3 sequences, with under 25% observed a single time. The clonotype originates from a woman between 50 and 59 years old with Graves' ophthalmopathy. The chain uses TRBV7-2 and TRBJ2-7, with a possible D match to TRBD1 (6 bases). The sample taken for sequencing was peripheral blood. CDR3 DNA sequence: TGTGCCAGCAGCTTAGCGGTTCAGGGGTTACACGAGCAGTACTTC. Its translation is CASSLAVQGLHEQYF.